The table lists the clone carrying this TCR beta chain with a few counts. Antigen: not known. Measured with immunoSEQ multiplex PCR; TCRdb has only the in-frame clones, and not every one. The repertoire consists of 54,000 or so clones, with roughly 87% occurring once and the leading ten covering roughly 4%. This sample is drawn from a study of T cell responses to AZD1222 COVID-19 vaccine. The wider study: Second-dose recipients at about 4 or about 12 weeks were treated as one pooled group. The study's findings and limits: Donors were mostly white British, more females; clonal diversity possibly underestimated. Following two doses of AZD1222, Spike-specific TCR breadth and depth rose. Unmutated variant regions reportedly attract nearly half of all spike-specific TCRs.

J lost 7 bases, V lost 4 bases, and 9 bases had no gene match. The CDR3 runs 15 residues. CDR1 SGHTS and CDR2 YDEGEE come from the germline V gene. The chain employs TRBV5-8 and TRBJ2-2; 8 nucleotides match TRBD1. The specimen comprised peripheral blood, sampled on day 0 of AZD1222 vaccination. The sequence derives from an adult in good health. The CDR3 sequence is CASSVRTGKNGELFF. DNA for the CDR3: TGTGCCAGCAGCGTCCGGACAGGGAAGAACGGGGAGCTGTTTTTT.